These 27 T cell receptor beta chains originate from one sample sequenced in a study of blood T cell repertoires in COVID-19. Clones were sequenced by immunoSEQ multiplex PCR, and TCRdb holds only the in-frame ones, with some missing. This table holds roughly 64,000 clones, roughly 90% found once. Source material: peripheral blood. The receptor set was obtained from an elderly woman with active COVID-19.

This chain links TRBV28 with TRBJ1-5; tentative D call: TRBD1 (6 bases). Germline V CDR1 and CDR2: MDHEN, SYDVKM. Trimming stripped 3 bases from V and 2 bases from J, with 14 bases between. This CDR3 contains 16 residues. CDR3 DNA sequence: TGTGCCAGCAGTTTGGGGGGGCAAGGGGGCAATCAGCCCCAGCATTTT. The encoded protein is CASSLGGQGGNQPQHF.

The chain uses TRBV28 and TRBJ2-7; D may be TRBD2 (6 bases). The germline gives CDR1 MDHEN, CDR2 SYDVKM. CDR3 length: 14 residues. V lost 6 bases, J lost 0 bases, and 12 bases lay in between. CDR3 sequence: CASSPGEVSYEQYF. The CDR3 coding sequence is TGTGCCAGCAGCCCCGGGGAGGTCTCCTACGAGCAGTACTTC. The full variable domain, with the rest looked up from reference TRBV28 and TRBJ2-7, is DVKVTQSSRYLVKRTGEKVFLECVQDMDHENMFWYRQDPGLGLRLIYFSYDVKMKEKGDIPEGYSVSREKKERFSLILESASTNQTSMYLCASSPGEVSYEQYFGPGTRLTVT.

The chain combines TRBV6-5 with TRBJ2-1, with D perhaps TRBD2 (5 bases). The CDR3 contains 15 residues. The V and J ends lost 2 bases and 4 bases respectively, with 12 bases between them. The germline CDR1 and CDR2 sequences are MNHEY and SVGAGI. This CDR3 reads CASSYREGIYNEQFF. In nucleotides, the CDR3 is TGTGCCAGCAGTTACCGAGAGGGTATTTACAATGAGCAGTTCTTC.

This clone appeared a single time. The chain employs TRBV5-1 and TRBJ2-3; TRBD2 matches 11 bases. J was trimmed by 6 bases and V by 7 bases; bases with no gene match: 10. Germline V gene sequence: CDR1 SGHRS, CDR2 YFSETQ. The CDR3 contains 15 residues. Here the CDR3 reads CASGVSGGAADTQYF. CDR3 coding DNA: TGCGCCAGCGGCGTTAGCGGGGGGGCGGCCGATACGCAGTATTTT.

The chain uses TRBV19 and TRBJ1-2; D possibly corresponds to TRBD1 (5 bases). This CDR3 comprises 15 residues. The V and J ends lost 1 base and 1 base respectively, with 10 bases between them. Germline V gene data show CDR1 as LNHDA and CDR2 as SQIVND (reference sequence). The CDR3 DNA reads as TGTGCCAGTAGTATAGGGAAGGGGATTAACTATGGCTACACCTTC. Encoded protein: CASSIGKGINYGYTF.

The chain has TRBV6-5 and TRBJ2-5; D gene ambiguous. Germline V gene sequence: CDR1 MNHEY, CDR2 SVGAGI. V lost 2 bases and J 0 bases, leaving 4 bases between the germline ends. CDR3 length: 13 amino acids. CDR3: CASSYTYQETQYF. The CDR3 bases are TGTGCCAGCAGTTACACATACCAAGAGACCCAGTACTTC.

The chain has TRBV11-1 and TRBJ2-3; no reliable D call. Trimming left V 3 bases short and J 0 bases short, with 10 bases between. This CDR3 spans 15 amino acids. Per germline, CDR1 SGHAT and CDR2 FQDESV (reference sequence). CDR3: CASSLAATSTDTQYF. DNA for the CDR3: TGTGCCAGCAGCTTGGCAGCGACTAGCACAGATACGCAGTATTTT.

The chain carries TRBV3-1 (or the pseudogene TRBV3-2) and TRBJ2-7, with D unclear. Germline V gene lookup returns CDR1 LGHDT and CDR2 YNNKEL (reference sequence). This CDR3 region has 13 residues. Trimming removed 4 bases at V and 1 base at J, with 8 bases between. CDR3 sequence (DNA): TGTGCCAGCAGCCCGACGGGTTCCTACGAGCAGTACTTC. This translates into CASSPTGSYEQYF.

This clone was observed a single time. This chain connects TRBV6-6 to TRBJ2-7; weak D call: TRBD2 (6 bases). The germline V gene has CDR1 MNHNY and CDR2 SVGAGI (reference sequence). The CDR3 contains 14 residues. Between the trimmed V and J ends, which lost 5 bases and 4 bases, there was a span of 15 bases. The DNA of the CDR3 is TGTGCCAGCAGTACCGGGACGGGGACTTACGAGCAGTACTTC. Translation gives CASSTGTGTYEQYF.

V usage is TRBV27 and J usage is TRBJ1-6, with D tentatively TRBD1 (5 bases). Trimming cost V 7 bases and J 7 bases, with 20 bases left between them. Germline V gives CDR1 MNHEY, CDR2 SMNVEV (reference sequence). This CDR3 contains 16 residues. In DNA, the CDR3 is TGTGCCAGCACCCAAGAGTGGGGCGGCTGGAATTCACCCCTCCACTTT. Amino acids: CASTQEWGGWNSPLHF.

The chain links TRBV28 to TRBJ1-4; D is possibly TRBD1 (5 bases). Germline lookup yields CDR1 MDHEN and CDR2 SYDVKM. CDR3 length: 16 residues. V was shortened by 1 base and J by 5 bases, with 14 bases between the two germline ends. The CDR3 loop is CASSLFGRTSNEKLFF. The CDR3 region has the DNA TGTGCCAGCAGTTTATTCGGGCGGACATCGAATGAAAAACTGTTTTTT.

The CDR3 loop is CASSSRQGSSYTF. DNA of the CDR3: TGTGCCAGCAGTAGCCGACAGGGCTCTTCTTACACCTTC. V usage is TRBV6-5 and J usage is TRBJ1-2; the match to TRBD1 covers 7 bases. Germline V gene sequence: CDR1 MNHEY, CDR2 SVGAGI. V was clipped by 5 bases and J by 11 bases; unmatched bases: 11. The CDR3 consists of 13 residues.

The rearrangement uses TRBV6-6 and TRBJ2-7, with D tentatively TRBD2 (5 bases). Germline CDR1 and CDR2: MNHNY and SVGAGI (reference sequence). Trimming left V 2 bases short and J 0 bases short, with 11 bases between. The length of the CDR3 is 15 residues. For the CDR3, the DNA is TGTGCCAGCAGTTACCCCCTCAGCGGCTCCTACGAGCAGTACTTC. This sequence encodes CASSYPLSGSYEQYF.

This chain connects TRBV3-1 (or the pseudogene TRBV3-2) to TRBJ1-2; TRBD1 is a possible D gene (6 bases). Germline V lookup: CDR1 LGHDT, CDR2 YNNKEL (reference sequence). V shed 0 bases and J shed 2 bases, with 7 bases lying between them. This CDR3 has 14 amino acids. The CDR3 region has the DNA TGTGCCAGCAGCCAAGAGAGGGGGAACTATGGCTACACCTTC. Its translation: CASSQERGNYGYTF.

This chain connects TRBV4-1 to TRBJ2-3, with 8 bases lining up with TRBD1. This CDR3 is 14 amino acids long. CDR1 is MGHRA, CDR2 YSYEKL, per germline. V dropped 3 bases and J dropped 7; count of bases not matched to a gene: 6. CDR3 coding DNA: TGCGCCAGCAGCCACCCTGGGGACAGGAATACGCAGTATTTT. Its translation is CASSHPGDRNTQYF.

This clone was observed a single time. V and J are TRBV2 and TRBJ1-1; 7 nucleotides align to TRBD1. The CDR3 has 15 residues. The V and J ends lost 7 bases and 7 bases, in that order; junction bases with no gene match: 15. The germline gives CDR1 SNHLY, CDR2 FYNNEI. CDR3 amino acids: CASNRDRSIKNEAFF. The CDR3 region has the DNA TGTGCCAGCAATCGGGACAGATCAATTAAGAATGAAGCTTTCTTT.

This chain links TRBV5-1 with TRBJ2-3; 11 nucleotides agree with TRBD2. The CDR3 consists of 16 residues. V lost 0 bases, J lost 0 bases, and 0 bases stayed unmatched. Germline lookup yields CDR1 SGHRS and CDR2 YFSETQ. CDR3 bases: TGCGCCAGCAGCTTGGGACTAGCGGGGAGCACAGATACGCAGTATTTT. Amino acid sequence: CASSLGLAGSTDTQYF.

This clone was counted a single time. This sequence joins TRBV3-1 (or the pseudogene TRBV3-2) and TRBJ1-5; D ambiguous. V was shortened by 1 base and J by 3 bases, with 7 bases between the two germline ends. Germline V lookup: CDR1 LGHDT, CDR2 YNNKEL (reference sequence). CDR3 length equals 14 residues. The CDR3 loop is CASSQVPDNQPQHF. The CDR3 nucleotides read TGTGCCAGCAGCCAAGTTCCAGACAATCAGCCCCAGCATTTT.

This chain joins TRBV10-2 and TRBJ1-1; tentatively, D is TRBD1 (6 bases). Germline CDR1 reads WSHSY; CDR2 reads SAAADI. This CDR3 is 15 amino acids long. V lost 4 bases and J lost 3, with 15 bases in between. In DNA form, the CDR3 reads TGCGCCAGCAGTGTTAGGGAGGGGGGGTACACTGAAGCTTTCTTT. Protein: CASSVREGGYTEAFF.

The chain joins TRBV2 to TRBJ1-1, with D perhaps matching TRBD1 (5 bases). The germline CDR1 and CDR2 sequences are SNHLY and FYNNEI. This CDR3 comprises 11 residues. The V gene lost 5 bases and the J gene lost 10 bases, with 11 bases spanning the gap. This CDR3 is CASSQSGGAFF. CDR3 in DNA: TGTGCCAGCAGTCAATCGGGGGGAGCTTTCTTT.

The rearrangement joins TRBV28 to TRBJ2-1, with 11 positions matching TRBD1. From germline, CDR1 is MDHEN and CDR2 SYDVKM. V dropped 3 bases and J dropped 8; count of bases not matched to a gene: 12. CDR3 size: 17 residues. In nucleotides, the CDR3 is TGTGCCAGCAGTTTTGGTCGGACAGGGGGCGCGGGCGATGAGCAGTTCTTC. Residues: CASSFGRTGGAGDEQFF.

The V call is TRBV23-1, the J call TRBJ2-3, with 9 bases that match TRBD2. Being an ORF, TRBV23-1 has a function that is uncertain. The CDR3 consists of 15 residues. Germline trimming cut 10 bases from V and 4 bases from J; bases unmatched to any gene: 12. CDR3 nucleotide sequence: TGCGCCAAATACCCCCCGGGACTAGCCTCAGATACGCAGTATTTT. As protein: CAKYPPGLASDTQYF.

This chain joins TRBV5-1 and TRBJ1-5; D is uncertain. Germline assignment: CDR1 SGHRS and CDR2 YFSETQ. Trimming took 0 bases from V and 2 from J, leaving 9 bases between them. The CDR3 sequence is 15 residues long. CDR3 nucleotide sequence: TGCGCCAGCAGCTTGGACGGGTCGGGCAATCAGCCCCAGCATTTT. Its translation: CASSLDGSGNQPQHF.

In this sample, this clone turned up a few times. The chain combines TRBV6-5 with TRBJ1-6, with 7 nucleotides matching TRBD1. This CDR3 contains 15 residues. The germline V gene has CDR1 MNHEY and CDR2 SVGAGI. After removal of 2 bases from V and 7 bases from J, the junction contained 5 bases not matched to a gene. CDR3 nucleotide sequence: TGTGCCAGCAGTTACGAGGGGGCCAGGAATTCACCCCTCCACTTT. It is translated as CASSYEGARNSPLHF.

V gene TRBV18 combines with J gene TRBJ2-1; D is perhaps TRBD1 (6 bases). Per the germline V gene, CDR1 is KGHSH and CDR2 is LQKENI. This CDR3 contains 16 residues. V dropped 2 bases and J dropped 5 bases, with 16 bases sitting between them. This chain's CDR3 is CASSPAPGARNNEQFF. CDR3 bases: TGTGCCAGCTCACCAGCACCAGGGGCGCGGAACAATGAGCAGTTCTTC. Full variable domain (remainder filled in from reference TRBV18 and TRBJ2-1): NAGVMQNPRHLVRRRGQEARLRCSPMKGHSHVYWYRQLPEEGLKFMVYLQKENIIDESGMPKERFSAEFPKEGPSILRIQQVVRGDSAAYFCASSPAPGARNNEQFFGPGTRLTVL.

The rearrangement links TRBV4-2 to TRBJ2-2; 11 bases match TRBD1. The CDR3 has 15 amino acids. The trim removed 1 base at V and 8 bases at J, leaving 3 bases unmatched. Germline CDR1 and CDR2: LGHNA and YNFKEQ. The CDR3 spells CASSQAGQGGGELFF. The CDR3, as DNA: TGTGCCAGCAGCCAAGCGGGACAGGGGGGTGGGGAGCTGTTTTTT.

V is TRBV10-1 and J is TRBJ2-1; D may be TRBD2 (5 bases). The CDR3 consists of 16 residues. The germline V and J ends were trimmed by 0 bases and 2 bases, with 11 bases remaining between them. Germline values: CDR1 WNHNN, CDR2 SYGVQD (reference sequence). CDR3 protein: CASSESRAETYNEQFF. CDR3 in DNA: TGCGCCAGCAGTGAGTCGAGAGCGGAGACCTACAATGAGCAGTTCTTC.